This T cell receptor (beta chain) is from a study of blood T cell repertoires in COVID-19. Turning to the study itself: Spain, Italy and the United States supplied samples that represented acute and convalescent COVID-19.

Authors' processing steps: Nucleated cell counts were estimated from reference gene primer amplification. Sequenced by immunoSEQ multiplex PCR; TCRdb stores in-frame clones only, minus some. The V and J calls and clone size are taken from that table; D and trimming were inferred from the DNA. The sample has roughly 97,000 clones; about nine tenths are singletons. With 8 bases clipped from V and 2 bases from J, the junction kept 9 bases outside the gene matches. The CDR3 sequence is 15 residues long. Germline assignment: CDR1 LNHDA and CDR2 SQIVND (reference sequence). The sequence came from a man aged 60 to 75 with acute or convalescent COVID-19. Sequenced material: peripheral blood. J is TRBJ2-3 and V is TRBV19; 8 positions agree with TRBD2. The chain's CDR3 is CASGGKRGNTDTQYF. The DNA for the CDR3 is TGTGCCAGTGGAGGGAAGCGGGGGAACACAGATACGCAGTATTTT.